This TCR beta chain was sequenced in a study of shared clonotypes between healthy human individuals. The authors split each subset's genomic DNA evenly across several immunoSEQ plates. Here immunoSEQ multiplex PCR was the method, and the copy in TCRdb shows in-frame clones only, minus some. The table has about 1 million clones, around 82% seen once. The receptor comes from a man aged 18 to 30 in good health. Some clones in this sample may be carry-over from other donors' samples. The sequenced sample consisted of memory CD4+ T cells from PBMCs. Subset: CD45RA-negative fraction.

CDR3: CASRRGLYAYEQYF. For the CDR3, the DNA is TGTGCCAGCAGACGCGGACTATACGCCTACGAGCAGTACTTC. The genes are TRBV6-5 and TRBJ2-7, with D tentatively TRBD2 (6 bases). Germline V gene data show CDR1 as MNHEY and CDR2 as SVGAGI. The CDR3 length is 14 residues. Trimming removed 6 bases at V and 2 bases at J, with 14 bases between.